One sample yielded the 8 T cell receptor beta chains listed below, sequenced in a study of beta chain features in type 1 diabetes listed by TCRdb under 2018. The antigens these receptors bind are not known. Results and caveats for the whole study, not just this receptor: A moderate but significant shortening of TCRB CDR3 length was observed in type 1 diabetes patients in all four CD4+ subsets.

Library preparation used the immunoSEQ multiplex PCR assay. The High Capacity cDNA Reverse Transcription Kit was used to reverse transcribe all of the isolated RNA, meaning that expressed TCRB transcripts were what got sequenced. TCRdb limited this immuneACCESS table to in-frame rearrangements with V and J called. A share of clones is missing; checked studies link under half to unresolved V genes, and the rest is unexplained. Present in this sample are around 250,000 clones, 20% of which were seen just once. The biggest ten clones account for less than 0.03% of the sample. Specimen: naive CD4+ T cells from blood. Per the publication, the cell subset or site label means: true naive CD4+ T cells. The receptors originated from a woman between 35 and 50 years old with type 1 diabetes.

DNA for the CDR3: TGTGCCAGCAGTTTGAGGGTTACCTACGAGCAGTACTTC. Translating it yields CASSLRVTYEQYF. This chain connects TRBV6-5 to TRBJ2-7; D is possibly TRBD2 (5 bases). Germline assignment: CDR1 MNHEY and CDR2 SVGAGI. The CDR3 loop spans 13 amino acids. Between the trimmed V and J ends, which lost 4 bases and 2 bases, there was a span of 9 bases.

A few counts support this clone. This rearrangement joins TRBV2 to TRBJ2-3; 11 bases agree with TRBD2. The CDR3 is 16 amino acids. J lost 0 bases, V lost 4 bases, and 3 bases had no gene match. CDR1 is SNHLY, CDR2 FYNNEI, per germline. CDR3 sequence (DNA): TGTGCCAGCAGTGCGGCTAGCGGGAGGAGCACAGATACGCAGTATTTT. This sequence encodes CASSAASGRSTDTQYF.

This clone was observed a handful of times. The chain combines TRBV29-1 with TRBJ2-7; D is perhaps TRBD1 (6 bases). Germline loops: CDR1 SQVTM, CDR2 ANQGSEA. The length of the CDR3 is 15 residues. V was clipped by 5 bases and J by 7 bases, with 24 bases between them. The CDR3 DNA is TGCAGCGTTAGTGGCCGGGCAGGGGAGTTAGGAGAGCAGTACTTC. It encodes CSVSGRAGELGEQYF.

The genes are TRBV4-3 and TRBJ1-5; TRBD1 is a possible D gene (6 bases). The CDR3 sequence is 13 residues long. V was shortened by 2 bases and J by 8 bases, with 10 bases between the two germline ends. The germline gives CDR1 LGHNA, CDR2 YSLEER. The CDR3 DNA follows: TGCGCCAGCAGCCAACAGGGGAAGGAGCCCCAGCATTTT. Translated: CASSQQGKEPQHF.

There are a few counts of this clone. The chain employs TRBV9 and TRBJ2-1, with a tentative D call TRBD2 (6 bases). Trimming took off 0 bases at V and 2 bases at J, with 9 bases between the two ends. CDR1 is SGDLS and CDR2 is YYNGEE in the germline V gene. This CDR3 contains 15 residues. CDR3 coding DNA: TGTGCCAGCAGCGTAGTGGCTAGCGCCTACAATGAGCAGTTCTTC. Translating it yields CASSVVASAYNEQFF.

This clone came up a few times. V gene TRBV28 combines with J gene TRBJ2-5, with no clear D. The ends were cut back, 2 bases at V and 2 bases at J, with 15 bases in the middle. Germline V gene lookup returns CDR1 MDHEN and CDR2 SYDVKM. This CDR3 has 16 amino acids. The CDR3 bases are TGTGCCAGCAGTTTAGGCGGAGCAGCTCTACAAGAGACCCAGTACTTC. Protein: CASSLGGAALQETQYF. The whole variable domain, filled in from reference TRBV28 and TRBJ2-5, reads DVKVTQSSRYLVKRTGEKVFLECVQDMDHENMFWYRQDPGLGLRLIYFSYDVKMKEKGDIPEGYSVSREKKERFSLILESASTNQTSMYLCASSLGGAALQETQYFGPGTRLLVL.

The chain couples TRBV28 to TRBJ2-5; D remains ambiguous. V lost 1 base and J lost 5, with 5 bases in between. Per the germline V gene, CDR1 is MDHEN and CDR2 is SYDVKM. This CDR3 is 12 amino acids long. The CDR3 spells CASSLFSETQYF. The CDR3 DNA follows: TGTGCCAGCAGTTTATTTTCGGAGACCCAGTACTTC.

The V and J genes are TRBV29-1 and TRBJ1-1; D unclear. This CDR3 is 13 amino acids long. Germline lookup yields CDR1 SQVTM and CDR2 ANQGSEA. V shed 0 bases and J shed 1 base, with 6 bases lying between them. The CDR3, as DNA: TGCAGCGTTGAAGATCTCGGGAACACTGAAGCTTTCTTT. As protein: CSVEDLGNTEAFF.